The 10 T cell receptor beta chains listed next were all sequenced from one sample in a study of beta chain features in type 1 diabetes. Study-level findings and limits: Across all four CD4+ subsets, people with type 1 diabetes showed modestly shorter TCRB CDR3s.

Isolated RNA was reverse transcribed in full, so expressed TCRB transcripts were sequenced. The repertoire was sequenced with immunoSEQ multiplex PCR; TCRdb's copy has only in-frame clones and lacks some. The sample yields 680,000 or so clones, over 10% seen once. These receptors are not linked to any known antigen. Source material: naive CD4+ T cells from blood. These receptors all stem from a man aged 18 to 29 with type 1 diabetes.

V and J are TRBV6-1 and TRBJ1-5; 9 bases are a match to TRBD1. CDR3 size: 13 residues. Trimming removed 9 bases from V and 2 bases from J; junction bases left unmatched: 2. The germline V gene encodes CDR1 MNHNS and CDR2 SASEGT. CDR3 sequence reads: CASRTGGNQPQHF. CDR3 nucleotides: TGTGCCAGTAGGACAGGGGGCAATCAGCCCCAGCATTTT.

This chain links TRBV6-6 with TRBJ1-1; 9 nucleotides align to TRBD1. This CDR3 comprises 15 residues. The germline V gene has CDR1 MNHNY and CDR2 SVGAGI (reference sequence). Trimming removed 0 bases from V and 6 bases from J; junction bases left unmatched: 5. CDR3 amino acids: CASSYSDRGGAEAFF. The CDR3 DNA reads as TGTGCCAGCAGTTACTCGGACAGGGGAGGTGCTGAAGCTTTCTTT.

This clone was recorded a few times. This rearrangement joins TRBV7-6 to TRBJ1-1; D unresolved. The CDR3 has 13 residues. Germline values: CDR1 SGHVS, CDR2 FNYEAQ. V shed 4 bases and J shed 1 base, with 7 bases lying between them. CDR3 sequence: CASSSQTNTEAFF. DNA for the CDR3: TGTGCCAGCAGCTCACAGACGAACACTGAAGCTTTCTTT. The variable domain in full, with the rest retrieved from reference TRBV7-6 and TRBJ1-1, is GAGVSQSPRYKVTKRGQDVALRCDPISGHVSLYWYRQALGQGPEFLTYFNYEAQQDKSGLPNDRFSAERPEGSISTLTIQRTEQRDSAMYRCASSSQTNTEAFFGQGTRLTVV.

This clone was observed a few times. The chain couples TRBV7-9 to TRBJ2-7; 7 bases agree with TRBD1. This CDR3 spans 14 amino acids. The J segment lost 1 base and the V segment lost 5 bases, leaving 5 bases of the junction unmatched. Germline lookup yields CDR1 SEHNR and CDR2 FQNEAQ (reference sequence). CDR3 residues: CASSPGTESYEQYF. Written as DNA, the CDR3 is TGTGCCAGCAGCCCTGGGACAGAGTCCTACGAGCAGTACTTC.

This CDR3 reads CASSLADIYGYTF. CDR3 bases: TGTGCCAGCAGCTTAGCGGACATCTATGGCTACACCTTC. The chain combines TRBV11-2 with TRBJ1-2; maybe TRBD1 (5 bases). The germline V gene encodes CDR1 SGHAT and CDR2 FQNNGV. Trimming took 1 base from V and 4 from J, leaving 7 bases between them. The CDR3 spans 13 residues.

The CDR3 is CAWSSWQATSSYNSPLHF. For the CDR3, the DNA is TGTGCCTGGAGTTCTTGGCAGGCAACGAGCTCCTATAATTCACCCCTCCACTTT. The V gene is TRBV30, the J gene TRBJ1-6; no clear D gene. The germline CDR1 and CDR2 sequences are GTSNPN and SVGIG (reference sequence). The length of the CDR3 is 18 residues. Trimming cost V 2 bases and J 0 bases, with 17 bases left between them.

This clone has more than one count but fewer than ten. The rearrangement links TRBV2 to TRBJ1-5; D might be TRBD1 (6 bases). CDR3 length: 16 amino acids. Germline CDR1 is SNHLY and CDR2 is FYNNEI. The V end lost 0 bases, the J end lost 7 bases, and 16 bases lay between the germline ends. The CDR3 here is CASSEAGAGAGQPQHF. CDR3 bases: TGTGCCAGCAGTGAAGCGGGGGCAGGGGCCGGGCAGCCCCAGCATTTT.

V usage is TRBV30 and J usage is TRBJ1-1, with D possibly matching TRBD1 (5 bases). The CDR3 loop spans 13 amino acids. V gave up 5 bases and J gave up 3 bases, with 13 bases separating them. Germline V gives CDR1 GTSNPN, CDR2 SVGIG (reference sequence). This chain's CDR3 is CAWSLSGDTEAFF. The CDR3 DNA is TGTGCCTGGTCCCTATCGGGGGACACTGAAGCTTTCTTT.

This clone turned up a few times. The CDR3 protein is CSVDFGGRNTEAFF. CDR3 nucleotide sequence: TGCAGCGTTGATTTCGGTGGCAGGAACACTGAAGCTTTCTTT. The chain links TRBV29-1 to TRBJ1-1; D uncertain. This CDR3 has 14 residues. With 3 bases removed from V and 1 base from J, the gap between germline ends came to 12 bases. Germline V gene lookup returns CDR1 SQVTM and CDR2 ANQGSEA.

This clone was found a few times. V usage is TRBV29-1 and J usage is TRBJ2-7; D might be TRBD1 (6 bases). The V and J ends lost 2 bases and 2 bases respectively, with 10 bases between them. CDR3 size: 13 residues. From germline, CDR1 is SQVTM and CDR2 ANQGSEA. The chain's CDR3 is CSVEQQGTYEQYF. The CDR3 bases are TGCAGCGTTGAACAACAGGGCACCTACGAGCAGTACTTC.